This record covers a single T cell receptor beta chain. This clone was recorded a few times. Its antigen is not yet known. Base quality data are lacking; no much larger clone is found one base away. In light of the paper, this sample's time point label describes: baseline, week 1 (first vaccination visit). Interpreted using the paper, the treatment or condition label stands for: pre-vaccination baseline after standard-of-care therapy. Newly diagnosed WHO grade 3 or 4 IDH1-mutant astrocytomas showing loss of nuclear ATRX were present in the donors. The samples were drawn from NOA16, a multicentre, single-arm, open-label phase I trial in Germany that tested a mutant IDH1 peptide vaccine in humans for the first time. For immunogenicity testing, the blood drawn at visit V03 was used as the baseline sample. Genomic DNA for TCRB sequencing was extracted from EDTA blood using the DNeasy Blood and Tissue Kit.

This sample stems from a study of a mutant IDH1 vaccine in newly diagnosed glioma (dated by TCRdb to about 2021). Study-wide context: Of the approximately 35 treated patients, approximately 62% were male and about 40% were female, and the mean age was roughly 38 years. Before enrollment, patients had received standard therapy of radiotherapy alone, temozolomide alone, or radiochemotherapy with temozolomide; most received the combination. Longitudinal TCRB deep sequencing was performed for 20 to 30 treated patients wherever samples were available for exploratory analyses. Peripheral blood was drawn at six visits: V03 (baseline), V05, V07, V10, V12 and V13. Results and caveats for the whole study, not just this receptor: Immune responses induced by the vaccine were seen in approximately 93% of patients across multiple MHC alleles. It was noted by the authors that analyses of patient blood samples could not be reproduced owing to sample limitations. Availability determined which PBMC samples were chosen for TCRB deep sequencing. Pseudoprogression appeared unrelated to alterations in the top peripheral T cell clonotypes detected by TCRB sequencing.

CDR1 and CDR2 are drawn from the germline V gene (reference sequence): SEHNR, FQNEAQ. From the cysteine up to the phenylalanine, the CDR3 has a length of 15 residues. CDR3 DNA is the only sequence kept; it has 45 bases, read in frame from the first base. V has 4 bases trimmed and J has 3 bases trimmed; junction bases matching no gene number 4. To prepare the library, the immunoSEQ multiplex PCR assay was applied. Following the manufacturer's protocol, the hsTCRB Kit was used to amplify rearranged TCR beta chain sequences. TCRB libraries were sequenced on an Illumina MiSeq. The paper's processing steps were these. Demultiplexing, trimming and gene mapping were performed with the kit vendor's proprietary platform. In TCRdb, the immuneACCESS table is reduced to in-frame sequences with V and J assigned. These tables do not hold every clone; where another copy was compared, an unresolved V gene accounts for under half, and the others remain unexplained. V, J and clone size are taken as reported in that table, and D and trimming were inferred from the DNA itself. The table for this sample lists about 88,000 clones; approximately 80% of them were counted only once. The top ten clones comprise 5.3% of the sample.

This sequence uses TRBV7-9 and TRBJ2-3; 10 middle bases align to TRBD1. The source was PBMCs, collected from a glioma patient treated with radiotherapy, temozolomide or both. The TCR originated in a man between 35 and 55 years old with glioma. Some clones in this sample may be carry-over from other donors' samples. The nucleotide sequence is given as TGTGCCAGCAGCTCAGGACAGGGGGAAACAGATACGCAGTATTTT. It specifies CASSSGQGETDTQYF.